This TCR beta chain was recovered during a study of T cells in localized non-small cell lung cancer (dated by TCRdb to the early 2020s). Notes on the research overall: The study examined T cell repertoires in a few hundred patients with early-stage NSCLC and compared tumors with uninvolved tumor-adjacent lungs. Of the NSCLC patients, fewer than 150 were male and around 99 were female, and the mean age was about 69 years. The cohort was made up of fewer than 250 treatment-naive NSCLC patients whose localized lung tumors had been resected. Paper-wide results and their limitations: A median of around 57 of the top 100 tumor clones were detected in paired uninvolved adjacent lung, and 25 to 35 of these tumor clones were also found among the top 100 clones of the paired uninvolved adjacent lung. The highest T cell clonality was observed in uninvolved tumor-adjacent lung, where clonality exceeded that of tumor, suggesting that antigenic responses were more focused in uninvolved tumor-adjacent lung. Because the study design was exploratory, TCR variables were selected using unadjusted p-values without false-discovery rate correction. Higher blood T cell density associated with longer overall survival, while higher adjacent-lung clonality associated with shorter survival. Because multi-region sequencing of the tumors was not done, intratumor heterogeneity could not be ruled out.

TCR beta CDR3 regions were sequenced from DNA using the immunoSEQ Assay. As for the original processing: To compute T cell density, TCR beta template counts were normalized to usable DNA, which was estimated by amplifying housekeeping genes. Richness was estimated with the preseqR package, extrapolating to 400,000 templates for PBMC samples and 120,000 templates for tissue samples. Clonality was taken to be one minus Pielou's evenness. To identify tissue-enriched TCRs, differential abundance testing was run on productive amino-acid clonotypes with a minimum total count of 5 and an alpha of 0.1. The Jaccard Index and the Morisita Overlap Index were used to measure how much the repertoires overlapped between compartments. GLIPH grouped TCR beta CDR3s together with public tetramer-defined viral CDR3s, and a viral motif had to include at least three viral sequences and show V-gene enrichment. The immuneACCESS repertoire file appears here via TCRdb, limited to in-frame rearrangements. These files lack a portion of the clones; in checked studies, under half of the deficit traces to unresolved V genes, and the cause of the others is not known. Clonal size and the V and J genes are those of that table, whereas D and trimming came from the DNA. The sample profile shows about 24,000 clones; about 86% of them were found once. 5% to 6.5% of the sample rests with the top ten.

At diagnosis, tumor, uninvolved tumor-adjacent lung and peripheral blood were collected and then preserved as a mix of FFPE and fresh-frozen material. For TCR repertoire profiling, the blood samples were analyzed as peripheral blood mononuclear cells. Turning to this clone: The antigen it binds to is not known. Nothing much larger sits one base from this clone, and base qualities are not available.

V trim: 0 bases; J trim: 7 bases; unmatched bases: 11. In the germline V gene (reference sequence), CDR1 corresponds to SEHNR and CDR2 to FQNEAQ. Reading from cysteine to phenylalanine, the CDR3 counts 17 amino acids. Only the CDR3 part of the read is kept: 51 bases, read in frame from the first base. This clonotype was sampled from a male donor older than 55 with stage II squamous cell lung carcinoma. The sequencing used peripheral blood, collected before any cancer treatment. The V gene is TRBV7-9 and the J gene is TRBJ1-4, and 7 junction bases match TRBD1. The DNA reads TGTGCCAGCAGCTTAGCCCGAGGACAGGCCCGGGGTGAAAAACTGTTTTTT. Translated, it gives CASSLARGQARGEKLFF.